This is a list of T cell receptor beta chains from one sample in a study of T cell responses to AZD1222 COVID-19 vaccine. Method: immunoSEQ multiplex PCR; TCRdb's copy keeps in-frame clones and lacks some. The sample includes fewer than 200,000 clones, 85% to 90% of them seen just once. This sample comprised peripheral blood, obtained 28 days after the second dose of the MenACWY control vaccine. These receptor sequences come from an adult who received the MenACWY meningococcal vaccine as a control. The CDR3 runs from the conserved cysteine through the conserved F or W. Fields, in order: V gene, clone size, D gene, J gene, CDR3 DNA, CDR3 protein. The D gene is left open where the match is weak. Size is omitted from some rows. Given values are once, few, many or a class for expanded clones.

TRBV4-3	NA	NA	TRBJ2-6	TGCGCCAGCAGCCAAGCGATTTTCTCGGGGGCCAACGTCCTGACTTTC	CASSQAIFSGANVLTF
TRBV5-6	once	NA	TRBJ1-4	TGTGCCAGCAGCTTGGCCGGGACTATTGAAAAACTGTTTTTT	CASSLAGTIEKLFF
TRBV6-2/TRBV6-3	NA	TRBD2	TRBJ2-7	TGTGCCAGCAGTAAACCATCTAGCGGGGGCTACGAGCAGTACTTC	CASSKPSSGGYEQYF
TRBV10-1	once	NA	TRBJ1-2	TGCGCCAGCAGTGAGTCGCTAGGCGGGTACTATGGCTACACCTTC	CASSESLGGYYGYTF
TRBV2	NA	NA	TRBJ2-7	TGTGCCAGCAGTGGACAGGAATCCTACGAGCAGTACTTC	CASSGQESYEQYF
TRBV18	NA	NA	TRBJ1-5	TGTGCCAGCTCACCGGGGCGCAATCAGCCCCAGCATTTT	CASSPGRNQPQHF
TRBV7-3	NA	NA	TRBJ1-2	TGTGCCAGCAGCCCCTCAGGGGTGGGCGGCTACACCTTC	CASSPSGVGGYTF
TRBV4-1	NA	TRBD1	TRBJ1-3	TGCGCCAGCAGCCGTGGGGACAGGGCCCCTGGAAACACCATATATTTT	CASSRGDRAPGNTIYF
TRBV25-1	NA	NA	TRBJ2-7	TGTGCCAGCAGTCAAATAGTGCAGAAAGAGCAGTACTTC	CASSQIVQKEQYF
TRBV6-5	NA	TRBD1	TRBJ1-1	TGTGCCAGCAGTCACCGCAGGGGGATGACTGAAGCTTTCTTT	CASSHRRGMTEAFF
TRBV6-5	NA	NA	TRBJ2-3	TGTGCCAGCAGTCCTCTTGGGGCTGGGACAGATACGCAGTATTTT	CASSPLGAGTDTQYF
TRBV4-3	NA	NA	TRBJ1-6	TGCGCCAGCAGCCAAGCGGGCAGAAGCTCCTATAATTCACCCCTCCACTTT	CASSQAGRSSYNSPLHF
TRBV13	NA	TRBD2	TRBJ2-7	TGTGCCAGCAGCCCGACTCCGGGACTAGCGGGAGGGCTGAACTACGAGCAGTACTTC	CASSPTPGLAGGLNYEQYF
TRBV7-5	NA	NA	TRBJ2-3	TGTGCCAGAAGCCTACCCCTTATTAGCGGAGTGGCAGATACGCAGTATTTT	CARSLPLISGVADTQYF
TRBV9	NA	NA	TRBJ1-6	TGTGCCAGCAGCCAAGAAGTGGCAGGGGTGTCACCCCTCCACTTT	CASSQEVAGVSPLHF
TRBV5-1	few	NA	TRBJ1-1	TGCGCCAGCAGCTTGGCCGGGCTCGGCACTGAAGCTTTCTTT	CASSLAGLGTEAFF
TRBV28	NA	NA	TRBJ1-5	TGTGCCAGCAGTTTGGGACGCCCCAGCAATCAGCCCCAGCATTTT	CASSLGRPSNQPQHF
TRBV28	NA	NA	TRBJ2-1	TGTGCCAGCAGTCCCGGAGTGGCTCGGCAGTTCTTC	CASSPGVARQFF